Below are 14 T cell receptor beta chains sequenced from a single sample in a study of blood T cell repertoires in COVID-19. Data came from immunoSEQ multiplex PCR; TCRdb stores just in-frame clones and leaves some out. This sample yields about 220,000 clones, of which more than 75% are seen a single time; roughly 2% belongs to the top ten. Sequenced material: peripheral blood. Receptors were obtained from a middle-aged man with active or convalescent COVID-19.

This rearrangement joins TRBV28 to TRBJ1-2, with TRBD1 matching over 7 bases. Germline CDR1 is MDHEN and CDR2 is SYDVKM. The CDR3 loop spans 14 amino acids. V dropped 6 bases and J dropped 8; count of bases not matched to a gene: 12. The CDR3 sequence: CASRYRGGAVGYTF. DNA for the CDR3: TGTGCCAGCAGGTATCGAGGGGGCGCTGTAGGCTACACCTTC.

The V and J genes are TRBV7-3 and TRBJ1-1; no firm D call. The germline gives CDR1 SGHTA, CDR2 FQGTGA. Trimming left V 4 bases short and J 5 bases short, with 11 bases between. This CDR3 spans 13 amino acids. The CDR3 loop is CASSYGEMTEAFF. CDR3 DNA sequence: TGTGCCAGCAGCTATGGGGAGATGACTGAAGCTTTCTTT.

This rearrangement joins TRBV10-2 to TRBJ2-1, with 9 bases that match TRBD2. Unmatched junction bases numbered 8, after V lost 8 bases and J lost 6 bases. There are 14 residues in the CDR3. Germline values: CDR1 WSHSY, CDR2 SAAADI. The CDR3 protein is CASRARREGNEQFF. CDR3 nucleotide sequence: TGCGCCAGCCGGGCCAGGCGGGAGGGCAATGAGCAGTTCTTC.

The chain recombines TRBV5-1 with TRBJ2-7, with D perhaps matching TRBD1 (6 bases). Deletions cut 4 bases from V and 1 base from J, with 12 bases between. The CDR3 runs to 14 residues. The germline V gene encodes CDR1 SGHRS and CDR2 YFSETQ. The DNA for the CDR3 is TGCGCCAGCAGCCCTCAGGGGCCTTCCTACGAGCAGTACTTC. It translates to CASSPQGPSYEQYF.

The chain joins TRBV5-4 to TRBJ2-3; 9 bases map to TRBD1. V shed 4 bases and J 3 bases; nucleotides not matched to a gene: 6. Germline CDR1 is SGHNT and CDR2 is YYREEE (reference sequence). This CDR3 has 15 residues. The chain's CDR3 is CASSLQGASTDTQYF. The DNA of the CDR3 is TGTGCCAGCAGCCTACAGGGGGCTTCGACAGATACGCAGTATTTT.

The chain combines TRBV18 with TRBJ1-2; 9 positions match TRBD1. V was pared by 6 bases and J by 4 bases, with 6 bases of the junction left unmatched. CDR3 length: 14 amino acids. Germline V lookup: CDR1 KGHSH, CDR2 LQKENI. CDR3 sequence reads: CASSLQGAPYGYTF. CDR3 bases: TGTGCCAGCTCCCTACAGGGGGCCCCCTATGGCTACACCTTC.

V and J are TRBV28 and TRBJ1-5, with TRBD1 identical over 7 bases. With V trimmed by 3 bases and J by 7 bases, 12 bases remained unmatched. Germline-derived CDR1 and CDR2 are MDHEN and SYDVKM. The CDR3 has 16 amino acids. The DNA for the CDR3 is TGTGCCAGCAGTTTTGGTTCCTCAGGGGGGTACCAGCCCCAGCATTTT. It yields the protein CASSFGSSGGYQPQHF.

The rearrangement uses TRBV7-9 and TRBJ1-1; D might be TRBD1 (6 bases). Germline lookup yields CDR1 SEHNR and CDR2 FQNEAQ (reference sequence). The V gene lost 8 bases and the J gene lost 0 bases, with 7 bases spanning the gap. The CDR3 is 12 residues long. In DNA, the CDR3 is TGTGCCAGCCCAGGGGTGAACACTGAAGCTTTCTTT. This gives the protein CASPGVNTEAFF.

The chain has TRBV5-1 and TRBJ2-5; TRBD1 might be the D (6 bases). Trimming pared 0 bases from V and 0 bases from J, leaving 12 bases between. The CDR3 length is 16 residues. From germline, CDR1 is SGHRS and CDR2 YFSETQ. In DNA, the CDR3 is TGCGCCAGCAGCTTGGCTCCACAGGGCGACCAAGAGACCCAGTACTTC. It codes for CASSLAPQGDQETQYF.

The CDR3 bases are TGTGCCAGCAGTCTTTGGGGGGGCCGAAATGAGCAGTTCTTC. Residues: CASSLWGGRNEQFF. The rearrangement uses TRBV5-4 and TRBJ2-1; weak D call: TRBD2 (7 bases). Germline V gives CDR1 SGHNT, CDR2 YYREEE (reference sequence). The CDR3 extends over 14 amino acids. Trimming removed 5 bases at V and 7 bases at J, with 16 bases between.

The rearrangement uses TRBV7-9 and TRBJ2-7, with a weak D call TRBD1 (6 bases). This CDR3 has 17 residues. Germline loops: CDR1 SEHNR, CDR2 FQNEAQ (reference sequence). V gave up 7 bases and J gave up 1 base, with 23 bases separating them. Here the CDR3 DNA reads TGTGCCAGCATCCTCTCGATACACAGGGATGGGTCCTACGAGCAGTACTTC. Its translation is CASILSIHRDGSYEQYF.

This chain uses TRBV27 with TRBJ2-7; no clear D gene. V dropped 6 bases and J dropped 5 bases, with 11 bases sitting between them. CDR1 and CDR2 from the germline V gene are MNHEY and SMNVEV (reference sequence). The CDR3 covers 12 residues. The CDR3 loop is CASSDNSDEQYF. Written as DNA, the CDR3 is TGTGCCAGCAGCGACAACAGTGACGAGCAGTACTTC.

V and J are TRBV10-3 and TRBJ2-3; 8 bases are a match to TRBD1. CDR3 length equals 14 residues. CDR1 is ENHRY, CDR2 SYGVKD, per germline. Unmatched junction bases numbered 4, after V lost 7 bases and J lost 1 base. This CDR3 is CAIKQGAGTDTQYF. The CDR3, as DNA: TGTGCCATCAAGCAGGGGGCTGGCACAGATACGCAGTATTTT.

As concerns this clone: One junction end does not reproduce the germline sequence, and a read error may be involved. The chain couples TRBV3-1 (or the pseudogene TRBV3-2) to TRBJ2-7; no firm D call. The germline CDR1 and CDR2 sequences are LGHDT and YNNKEL (reference sequence). This CDR3 has 12 amino acids. The DNA for the CDR3 is TGTGCCAGCAGCCAAGGTAGCTACAAGCAGTACTTC. Translating gives CASSQGSYKQYF.